What follows is one T cell receptor beta chain and its context. This specimen comes from a study of T cell clones after liver transplantation. Study-wide context: Post-transplant blood was tracked for graft-donor-reactive T cell clones identified in a pre-transplant mixed lymphocyte reaction.

TCRdb's copy holds only in-frame clones and misses some; the assay was immunoSEQ multiplex PCR. The profile shows about 100,000 clones, 82% of them singletons. The V and J ends lost 8 bases and 5 bases, in that order; junction bases with no gene match: 8. The CDR3 is 14 residues long. Germline CDR1 reads SGHRS; CDR2 reads YFSETQ. The genes are TRBV5-1 and TRBJ2-5; 11 bases are shared with TRBD1. This sample comprised CD4+ T cells from blood, obtained before liver transplant. This sequence originates from a human donor who received a liver transplant. CDR3 residues: CASSRTGGDETQYF. In DNA, the CDR3 is TGCGCCAGTAGTCGGACAGGGGGCGATGAGACCCAGTACTTC.